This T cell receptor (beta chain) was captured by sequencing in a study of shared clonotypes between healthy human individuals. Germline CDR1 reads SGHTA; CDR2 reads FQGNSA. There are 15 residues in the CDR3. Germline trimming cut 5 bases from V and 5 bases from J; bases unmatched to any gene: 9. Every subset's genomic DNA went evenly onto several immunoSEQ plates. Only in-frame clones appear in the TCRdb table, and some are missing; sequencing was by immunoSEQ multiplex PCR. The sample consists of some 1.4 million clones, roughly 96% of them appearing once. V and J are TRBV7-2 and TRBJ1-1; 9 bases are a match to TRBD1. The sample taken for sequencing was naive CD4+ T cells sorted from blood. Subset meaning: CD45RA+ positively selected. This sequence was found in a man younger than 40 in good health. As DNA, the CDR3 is TGTGCCAGCAGCACACCCGGGACAGGGTGGACTGAAGCTTTCTTT. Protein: CASSTPGTGWTEAFF.